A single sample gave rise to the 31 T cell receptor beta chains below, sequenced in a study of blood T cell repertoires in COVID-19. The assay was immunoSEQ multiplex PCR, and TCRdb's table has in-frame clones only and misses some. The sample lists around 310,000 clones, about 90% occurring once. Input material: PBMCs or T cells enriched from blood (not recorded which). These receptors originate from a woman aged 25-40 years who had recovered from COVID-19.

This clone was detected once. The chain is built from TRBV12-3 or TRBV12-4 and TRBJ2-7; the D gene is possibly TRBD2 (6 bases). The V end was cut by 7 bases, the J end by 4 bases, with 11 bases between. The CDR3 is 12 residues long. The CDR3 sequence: CASKRRDYEQYF. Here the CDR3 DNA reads TGTGCCAGCAAGAGGAGGGATTACGAGCAGTACTTC.

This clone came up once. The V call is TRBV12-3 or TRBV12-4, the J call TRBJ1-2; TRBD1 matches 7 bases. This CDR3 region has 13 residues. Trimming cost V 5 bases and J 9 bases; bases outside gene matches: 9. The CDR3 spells CASSPIGGASYTF. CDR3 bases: TGTGCCAGCAGTCCTATAGGGGGCGCGAGCTACACCTTC.

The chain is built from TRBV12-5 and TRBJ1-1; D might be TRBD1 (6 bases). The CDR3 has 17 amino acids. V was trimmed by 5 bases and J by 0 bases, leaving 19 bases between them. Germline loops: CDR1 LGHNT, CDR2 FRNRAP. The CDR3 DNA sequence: TGTGCTAGTGGTACCGCGAAGATCGGGGGGCTGAACACTGAAGCTTTCTTT. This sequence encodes CASGTAKIGGLNTEAFF.

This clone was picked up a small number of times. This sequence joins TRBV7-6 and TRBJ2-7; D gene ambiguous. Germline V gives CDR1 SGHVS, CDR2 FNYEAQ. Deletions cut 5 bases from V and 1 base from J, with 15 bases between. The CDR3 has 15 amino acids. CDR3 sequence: CASSLGSGGSYEQYF. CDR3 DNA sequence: TGTGCCAGCAGCCTGGGCAGTGGTGGGTCCTACGAGCAGTACTTC. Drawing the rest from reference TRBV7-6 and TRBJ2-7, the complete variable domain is GAGVSQSPRYKVTKRGQDVALRCDPISGHVSLYWYRQALGQGPEFLTYFNYEAQQDKSGLPNDRFSAERPEGSISTLTIQRTEQRDSAMYRCASSLGSGGSYEQYFGPGTRLTVT.

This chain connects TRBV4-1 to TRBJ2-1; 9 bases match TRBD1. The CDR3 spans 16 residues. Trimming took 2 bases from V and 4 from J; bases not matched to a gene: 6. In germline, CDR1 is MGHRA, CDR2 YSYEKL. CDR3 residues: CASSQPHRGRYNEQFF. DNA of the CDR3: TGCGCCAGCAGCCAACCACACAGGGGGCGATACAATGAGCAGTTCTTC.

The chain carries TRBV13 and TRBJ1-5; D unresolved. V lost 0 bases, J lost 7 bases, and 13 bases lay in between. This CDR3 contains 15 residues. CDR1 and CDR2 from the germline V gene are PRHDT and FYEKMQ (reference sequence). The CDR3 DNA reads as TGTGCCAGCAGCTTAGGATACAGCCGGGAACAGCCCCAGCATTTT. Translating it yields CASSLGYSREQPQHF.

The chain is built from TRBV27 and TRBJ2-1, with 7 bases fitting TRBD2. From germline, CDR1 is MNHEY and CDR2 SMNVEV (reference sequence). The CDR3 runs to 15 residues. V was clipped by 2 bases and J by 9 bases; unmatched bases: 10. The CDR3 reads CASSLGGRVPGEQFF. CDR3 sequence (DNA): TGTGCCAGCAGTTTAGGAGGGAGGGTCCCTGGTGAGCAGTTCTTC.

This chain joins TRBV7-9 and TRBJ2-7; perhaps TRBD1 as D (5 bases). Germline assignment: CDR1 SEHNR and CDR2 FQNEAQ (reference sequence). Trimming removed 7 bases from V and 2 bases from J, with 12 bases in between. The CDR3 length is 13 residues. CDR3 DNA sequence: TGTGCCAGCACCCCGGACATGACCTACGAGCAGTACTTC. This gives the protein CASTPDMTYEQYF. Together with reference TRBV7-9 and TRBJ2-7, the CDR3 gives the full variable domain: DTGVSQNPRHKITKRGQNVTFRCDPISEHNRLYWYRQTLGQGPEFLTYFQNEAQLEKSRLLSDRFSAERPKGSFSTLEIQRTEQGDSAMYLCASTPDMTYEQYFGPGTRLTVT.

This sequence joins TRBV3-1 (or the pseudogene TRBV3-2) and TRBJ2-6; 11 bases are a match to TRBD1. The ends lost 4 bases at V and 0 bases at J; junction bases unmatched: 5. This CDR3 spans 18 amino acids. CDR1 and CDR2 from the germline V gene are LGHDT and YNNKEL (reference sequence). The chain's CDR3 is CASSPRDRGFSGANVLTF. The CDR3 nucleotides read TGTGCCAGCAGCCCCCGGGACAGGGGGTTCTCTGGGGCCAACGTCCTGACTTTC.

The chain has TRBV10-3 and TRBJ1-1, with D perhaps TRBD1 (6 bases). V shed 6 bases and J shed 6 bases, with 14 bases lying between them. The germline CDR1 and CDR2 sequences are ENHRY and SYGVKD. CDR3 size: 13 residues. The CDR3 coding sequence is TGTGCCATCAGGGGACCGGGACACCCTGAAGCTTTCTTT. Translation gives CAIRGPGHPEAFF.

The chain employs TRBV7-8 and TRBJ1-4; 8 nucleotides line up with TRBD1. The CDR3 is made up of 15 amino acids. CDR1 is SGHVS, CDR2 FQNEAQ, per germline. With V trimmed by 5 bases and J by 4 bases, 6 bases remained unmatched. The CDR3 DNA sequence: TGTGCCAGCAGCGTTCGGACAGGGCTTAATGAAAAACTGTTTTTT. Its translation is CASSVRTGLNEKLFF.

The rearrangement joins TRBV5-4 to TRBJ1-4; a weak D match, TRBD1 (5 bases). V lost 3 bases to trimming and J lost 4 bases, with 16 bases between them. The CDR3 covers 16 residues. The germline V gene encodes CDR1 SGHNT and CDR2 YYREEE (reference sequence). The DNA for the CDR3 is TGTGCCAGCAGCTCGGGGGGTCGGCAAGATAATGAAAAACTGTTTTTT. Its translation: CASSSGGRQDNEKLFF.

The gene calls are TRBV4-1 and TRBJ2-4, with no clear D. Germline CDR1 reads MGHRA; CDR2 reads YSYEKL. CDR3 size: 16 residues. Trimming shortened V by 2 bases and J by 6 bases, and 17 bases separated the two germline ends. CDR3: CASSQQMAGLSNIQYF. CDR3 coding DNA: TGCGCCAGCAGCCAACAAATGGCAGGTCTGTCAAACATTCAGTACTTC.

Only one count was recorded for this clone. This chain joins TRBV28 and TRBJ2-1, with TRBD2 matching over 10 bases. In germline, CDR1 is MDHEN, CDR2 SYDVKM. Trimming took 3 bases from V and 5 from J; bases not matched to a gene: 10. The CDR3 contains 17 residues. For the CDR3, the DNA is TGTGCCAGCAGTTTGATGTTGGGGCTAGCGGGAGACAATGAGCAGTTCTTC. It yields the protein CASSLMLGLAGDNEQFF.

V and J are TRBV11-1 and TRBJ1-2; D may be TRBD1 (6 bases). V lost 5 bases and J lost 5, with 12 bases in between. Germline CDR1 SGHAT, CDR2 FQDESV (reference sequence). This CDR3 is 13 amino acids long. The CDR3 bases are TGTGCCAGCAGCGAAACAGGGAATTATGGCTACACCTTC. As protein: CASSETGNYGYTF.

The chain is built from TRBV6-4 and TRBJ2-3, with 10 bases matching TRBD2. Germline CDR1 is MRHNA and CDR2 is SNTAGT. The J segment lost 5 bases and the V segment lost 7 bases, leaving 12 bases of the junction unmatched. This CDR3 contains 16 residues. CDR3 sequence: CASTLRLAGVEDTQYF. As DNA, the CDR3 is TGTGCCAGCACCTTGAGGCTAGCGGGAGTGGAAGATACGCAGTATTTT.

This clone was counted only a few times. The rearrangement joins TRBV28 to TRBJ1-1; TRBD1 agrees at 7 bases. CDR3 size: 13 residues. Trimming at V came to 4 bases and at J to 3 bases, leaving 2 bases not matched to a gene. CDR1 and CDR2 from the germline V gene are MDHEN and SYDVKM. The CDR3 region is CASSSGQDTEAFF. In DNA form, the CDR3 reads TGTGCCAGCAGTTCAGGACAGGACACTGAAGCTTTCTTT.

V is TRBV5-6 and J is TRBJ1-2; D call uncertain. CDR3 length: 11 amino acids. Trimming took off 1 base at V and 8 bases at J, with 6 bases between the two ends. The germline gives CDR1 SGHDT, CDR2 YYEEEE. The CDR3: CASSLSGGYTF. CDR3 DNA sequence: TGTGCCAGCAGCTTGTCCGGGGGCTACACCTTC.

CDR3 sequence (DNA): TGTGCCAGCAGCCAAGATCGTTCTAGCGGGAGGTTTGGCACAGATACGCAGTATTTT. Its protein product is CASSQDRSSGRFGTDTQYF. The chain has TRBV4-2 and TRBJ2-3, with 11 bases identical to TRBD2. There are 19 residues in the CDR3. CDR1 LGHNA and CDR2 YNFKEQ come from the germline V gene. Trimming cost V 0 bases and J 1 base; bases outside gene matches: 9.

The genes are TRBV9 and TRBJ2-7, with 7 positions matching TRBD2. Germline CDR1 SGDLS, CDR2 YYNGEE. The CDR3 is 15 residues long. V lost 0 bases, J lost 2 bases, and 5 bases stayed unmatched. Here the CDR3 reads CASSVEAGETYEQYF. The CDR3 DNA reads TGTGCCAGCAGCGTAGAGGCGGGAGAAACCTACGAGCAGTACTTC.

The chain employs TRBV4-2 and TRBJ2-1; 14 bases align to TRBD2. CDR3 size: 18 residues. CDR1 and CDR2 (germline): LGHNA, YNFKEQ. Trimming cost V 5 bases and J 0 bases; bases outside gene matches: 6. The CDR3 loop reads CASSGGTSGRSSYNEQFF. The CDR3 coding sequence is TGTGCCAGCAGCGGAGGGACTAGCGGGAGATCCTCCTACAATGAGCAGTTCTTC.

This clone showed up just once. CDR3 in amino acids: CASRKGGMNTEAFF. CDR3 bases: TGTGCCAGCAGAAAGGGGGGGATGAACACTGAAGCTTTCTTT. The chain links TRBV27 to TRBJ1-1; TRBD1 might be the D (6 bases). Trimming pared 6 bases from V and 0 bases from J, leaving 11 bases between. Germline CDR1 MNHEY, CDR2 SMNVEV (reference sequence). There are 14 residues in the CDR3.

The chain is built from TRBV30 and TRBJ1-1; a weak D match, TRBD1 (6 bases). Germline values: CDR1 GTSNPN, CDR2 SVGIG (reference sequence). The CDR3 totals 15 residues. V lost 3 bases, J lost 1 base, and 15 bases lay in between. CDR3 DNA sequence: TGTGCCTGGAGGCCCAGGGGAAGGGGGAACACTGAAGCTTTCTTT. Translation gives CAWRPRGRGNTEAFF.

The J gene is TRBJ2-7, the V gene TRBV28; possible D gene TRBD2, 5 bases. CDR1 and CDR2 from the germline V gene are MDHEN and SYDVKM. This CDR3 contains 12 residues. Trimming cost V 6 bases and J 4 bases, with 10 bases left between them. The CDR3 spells CASRGTGYEQYF. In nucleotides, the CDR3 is TGTGCCAGCAGGGGAACGGGATACGAGCAGTACTTC.

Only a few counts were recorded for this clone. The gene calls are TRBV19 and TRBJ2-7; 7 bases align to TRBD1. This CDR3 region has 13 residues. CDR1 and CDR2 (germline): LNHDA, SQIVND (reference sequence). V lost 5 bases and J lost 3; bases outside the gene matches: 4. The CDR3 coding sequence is TGTGCCAGTAGTCAACAGGGGCACTACGAGCAGTACTTC. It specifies CASSQQGHYEQYF.

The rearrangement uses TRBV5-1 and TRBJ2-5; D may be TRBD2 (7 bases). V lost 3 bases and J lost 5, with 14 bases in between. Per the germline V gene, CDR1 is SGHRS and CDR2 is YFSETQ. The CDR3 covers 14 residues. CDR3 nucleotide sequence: TGCGCCAGCAGCTGGGGGCGGGAGTCGGAGACCCAGTACTTC. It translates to CASSWGRESETQYF.

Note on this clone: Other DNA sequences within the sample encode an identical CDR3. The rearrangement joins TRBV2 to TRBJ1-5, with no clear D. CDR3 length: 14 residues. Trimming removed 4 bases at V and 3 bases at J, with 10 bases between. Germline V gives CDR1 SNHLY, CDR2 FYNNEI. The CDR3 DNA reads TGTGCCAGCAGTGCGGTGAGTCCCAATCAGCCCCAGCATTTT. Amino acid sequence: CASSAVSPNQPQHF.

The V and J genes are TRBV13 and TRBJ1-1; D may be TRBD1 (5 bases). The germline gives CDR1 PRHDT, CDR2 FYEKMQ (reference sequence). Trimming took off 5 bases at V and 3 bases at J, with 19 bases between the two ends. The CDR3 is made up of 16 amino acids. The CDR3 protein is CASSLASGVWDTEAFF. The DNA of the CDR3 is TGTGCCAGCAGCCTCGCGTCGGGGGTCTGGGACACTGAAGCTTTCTTT.

The DNA for the CDR3 is TGTGCCAGTAGTCCCCGAGGGCGGTCCTACAATGAGCAGTTCTTC. Protein: CASSPRGRSYNEQFF. This chain uses TRBV19 with TRBJ2-1; D perhaps matches TRBD2 (5 bases). Trimming shortened V by 5 bases and J by 1 base, and 12 bases separated the two germline ends. The CDR3 runs to 15 residues. Germline loops: CDR1 LNHDA, CDR2 SQIVND (reference sequence).

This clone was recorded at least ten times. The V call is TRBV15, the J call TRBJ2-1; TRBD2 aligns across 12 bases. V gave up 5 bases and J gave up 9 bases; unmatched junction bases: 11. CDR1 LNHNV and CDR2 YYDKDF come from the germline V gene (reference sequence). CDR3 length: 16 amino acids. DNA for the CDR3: TGTGCCACCAGCGGAGCTAGCGGGAGGGCCTCAGGTGAGCAGTTCTTC. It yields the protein CATSGASGRASGEQFF. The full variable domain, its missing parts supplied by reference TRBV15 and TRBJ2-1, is DAMVIQNPRYQVTQFGKPVTLSCSQTLNHNVMYWYQQKSSQAPKLLFHYYDKDFNNEADTPDNFQSRRPNTSFCFLDIRSPGLGDTAMYLCATSGASGRASGEQFFGPGTRLTVL.

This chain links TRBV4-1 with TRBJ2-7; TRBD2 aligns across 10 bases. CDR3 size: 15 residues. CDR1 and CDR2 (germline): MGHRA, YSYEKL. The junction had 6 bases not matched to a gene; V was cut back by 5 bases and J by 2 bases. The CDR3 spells CASSFSGRKTYEQYF. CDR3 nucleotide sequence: TGCGCCAGCAGCTTTAGCGGGAGGAAGACCTACGAGCAGTACTTC.